This is a list of T cell receptor beta chains from one sample in a study of a mutant IDH1 vaccine in newly diagnosed glioma. For these TCRs, the target antigens are not known. This table comes from immunoSEQ multiplex PCR, and its TCRdb copy is limited to in-frame clones, with some not included. The sample lists more than 25,000 clones; about three quarters were seen once. This specimen was PBMCs, taken from a glioma patient whose treatment included an IDH1 peptide vaccine. The receptors shown here come from a man aged 50 to 59 with glioma. Both conserved end residues are part of each CDR3. The order of the fields is clone size, J gene, V gene, D gene, CDR3 protein, CDR3 DNA. The D gene is left open where the match is weak. Clone size appears in some rows only: once, few, many, or a class for an expanded clone.

.,TRBJ2-3,TRBV27,.,CASSLPPDTQYF,TGTGCCAGCAGTTTACCACCAGATACGCAGTATTTT
.,TRBJ2-1,TRBV6-1,TRBD1,CASRTRTGGGGEQFF,TGTGCCAGCAGAACTCGGACAGGGGGCGGGGGTGAGCAGTTCTTC
.,TRBJ2-2,TRBV7-2,.,CASSLLLDTGELFF,TGTGCCAGCAGCTTACTACTAGACACCGGGGAGCTGTTTTTT
.,TRBJ2-7,TRBV6-1,.,CASTPQVLSYEQYF,TGTGCCAGCACCCCACAGGTCCTCTCCTACGAGCAGTACTTC
.,TRBJ2-5,TRBV20-1,.,CSGHRQETQYF,TGCAGCGGACACCGCCAAGAGACCCAGTACTTC
.,TRBJ1-5,TRBV27,.,CASSFRAVNQPQHF,TGTGCCAGCAGTTTTAGGGCAGTCAATCAGCCCCAGCATTTT
.,TRBJ2-7,TRBV29-1,.,CSVEAQRKYEQYF,TGCAGCGTTGAAGCGCAAAGGAAATACGAGCAGTACTTC
once,TRBJ2-1,TRBV6-6,TRBD2,CASSGLAVYNEQFF,TGTGCCAGCAGTGGGCTAGCGGTATACAATGAGCAGTTCTTC
.,TRBJ1-5,TRBV28,TRBD1,CASRATGGNQPQHF,TGTGCCAGCAGAGCGACAGGGGGCAATCAGCCCCAGCATTTT
.,TRBJ1-2,TRBV12-1,.,CASSFFGGTLPPLCTF,TGTGCCAGCAGCTTTTTTGGTGGGACATTGCCGCCTCTCTGCACCTTC
.,TRBJ2-5,TRBV5-6,.,CASSPQTNGETQYF,TGTGCCAGCTCTCCCCAGACGAACGGGGAGACCCAGTACTTC
.,TRBJ2-2,TRBV18,.,CASSPPSFTSGELFF,TGTGCCAGCTCACCACCGAGTTTCACCAGCGGGGAGCTGTTTTTT
.,TRBJ1-4,TRBV2,.,CASSEGWALGLFF,TGTGCCAGCAGTGAAGGGTGGGCCCTGGGACTGTTTTTT
.,TRBJ2-1,TRBV5-6,.,CASSPGFREQFF,TGTGCCAGCAGCCCCGGATTTCGTGAGCAGTTCTTC
.,TRBJ2-5,TRBV5-1,TRBD2,CASSGAGGAETQYF,TGCGCCAGCAGCGGAGCGGGAGGCGCCGAGACCCAGTACTTC
.,TRBJ2-5,TRBV20-1,.,CSTLGQETQYF,TGCAGTACCCTTGGCCAAGAGACCCAGTACTTC
.,TRBJ1-1,TRBV7-9,.,CASSLEGLGYTEAFF,TGTGCCAGCAGCTTAGAAGGGCTCGGATACACTGAAGCTTTCTTT
.,TRBJ2-7,TRBV28,.,CASSFGGGEQYF,TGTGCCAGCAGTTTCGGTGGAGGCGAGCAGTACTTC
.,TRBJ2-3,TRBV13,.,CASSEDPGTQYF,TGTGCCAGCAGCGAGGACCCCGGTACGCAGTATTTT
few,TRBJ2-7,TRBV5-8,TRBD2,CASSRSGRVNYEQYF,TGTGCCAGCAGCCGCAGCGGGAGGGTGAACTACGAGCAGTACTTC
.,TRBJ1-6,TRBV7-9,TRBD1,CASTRDSYNSPLHF,TGTGCCAGCACCCGGGACAGCTATAATTCACCCCTCCACTTT
.,TRBJ2-5,TRBV29-1,.,CSVEAFRETQYF,TGCAGCGTTGAAGCGTTTCGGGAGACCCAGTACTTC
.,TRBJ2-7,TRBV2,.,CASSKDVGGAGSYEQYF,TGTGCCAGCAGTAAGGATGTGGGGGGCGCGGGCTCCTACGAGCAGTACTTC
.,TRBJ2-2,TRBV6-1,.,CASSETLTYTGELFF,TGTGCCAGCAGTGAAACATTAACGTACACCGGGGAGCTGTTTTTT
.,TRBJ2-3,TRBV19,TRBD1,CASSRQGFTDTQYF,TGTGCCAGTAGTAGACAGGGGTTCACAGATACGCAGTATTTT
.,TRBJ2-1,TRBV19,TRBD2,CASSRRTSGTSYNEQFF,TGTGCCAGTAGTAGACGGACTAGCGGGACCTCCTACAATGAGCAGTTCTTC
.,TRBJ1-4,TRBV15,.,CATSRVGEKLFF,TGTGCCACCAGCAGAGTCGGTGAAAAACTGTTTTTT
.,TRBJ2-1,TRBV4-1,.,CASSRASGSYNEQFF,TGCGCCAGCAGCCGGGCGAGTGGGTCCTACAATGAGCAGTTCTTC
.,TRBJ2-1,TRBV11-2,.,CASSLDPSGTNEQFF,TGTGCCAGCAGCTTAGATCCTTCGGGGACAAATGAGCAGTTCTTC
few,TRBJ1-5,TRBV27,.,CASSWGANQPQHF,TGTGCCAGCAGTTGGGGGGCTAATCAGCCCCAGCATTTT
.,TRBJ2-5,TRBV2,.,CASGRLVGETQYF,TGTGCCAGCGGAAGACTAGTCGGGGAGACCCAGTACTTC
once,TRBJ1-1,TRBV2,.,CASSELGYNEAFF,TGTGCCAGCAGTGAATTAGGTTACAACGAAGCTTTCTTT
.,TRBJ2-7,TRBV7-3,.,CASSLTPGTVGEQYF,TGTGCCAGCAGCTTAACTCCCGGGACCGTCGGGGAGCAGTACTTC
once,TRBJ1-3,TRBV19,.,CASSQPGTRPGNTIYF,TGTGCCAGTAGTCAACCCGGGACCCGGCCTGGAAACACCATATATTTT
.,TRBJ2-3,TRBV9,.,CASSVGEGADTQYF,TGTGCCAGCAGCGTAGGGGAGGGGGCAGATACGCAGTATTTT
few,TRBJ1-1,TRBV4-3,.,CASSQDRSTEAFF,TGCGCCAGCAGCCAAGATCGTTCCACTGAAGCTTTCTTT
.,TRBJ2-1,TRBV19,.,CASSPGDEQFF,TGTGCCAGTAGTCCCGGGGATGAGCAGTTCTTC
.,TRBJ1-4,TRBV10-2,.,CASSVRADEKLFF,TGCGCCAGCAGTGTCAGGGCGGATGAAAAACTGTTTTTT
.,TRBJ1-1,TRBV7-9,TRBD1,CASSLGRQGALSEAFF,TGTGCCAGCAGCTTAGGACGGCAGGGGGCCTTGAGTGAAGCTTTCTTT
.,TRBJ1-5,TRBV10-3,.,CAISQLDGQPQHF,TGTGCCATCAGTCAGTTAGACGGTCAGCCCCAGCATTTT
.,TRBJ2-5,TRBV19,TRBD1,CASSRQGSETQYF,TGTGCCAGTAGTAGACAGGGCTCAGAGACCCAGTACTTC
.,TRBJ2-3,TRBV2,TRBD2,CASSEISSGAGDTQYF,TGTGCCAGCAGTGAAATCTCTAGCGGGGCAGGAGATACGCAGTATTTT
.,TRBJ1-1,TRBV6-4,TRBD1,CASSSGQEAFF,TGTGCCAGCAGTTCGGGACAGGAAGCTTTCTTT
.,TRBJ2-7,TRBV18,.,CASSYDRFSEQYF,TGTGCCAGCTCATATGACCGTTTCAGCGAGCAGTACTTC
.,TRBJ2-7,TRBV5-1,TRBD1,CASSSKSGTDIYEQYF,TGCGCCAGCAGCTCAAAATCCGGGACAGATATTTACGAGCAGTACTTC
.,TRBJ1-1,TRBV7-6,.,CASSSTRDTEAFF,TGTGCCAGCAGCTCTACCCGGGACACTGAAGCTTTCTTT
.,TRBJ1-1,TRBV7-2,.,CASSRNGMNTEAFF,TGTGCCAGCAGCCGCAACGGCATGAACACTGAAGCTTTCTTT
.,TRBJ1-1,TRBV5-1,.,CASSLAGNTEAFF,TGCGCCAGCAGCCTGGCGGGGAACACTGAAGCTTTCTTT
.,TRBJ1-1,TRBV5-8,.,CASIRTIEAFF,TGTGCCAGCATCCGAACTATTGAAGCTTTCTTT
.,TRBJ2-7,TRBV28,TRBD2,CASRGSAGGPLEQYF,TGTGCCAGCAGGGGATCGGCGGGAGGGCCACTAGAGCAGTACTTC
.,TRBJ2-7,TRBV11-2,.,CASSLGVRLLGEQYF,TGTGCCAGCAGCTTAGGAGTGCGGCTCCTCGGCGAGCAGTACTTC
.,TRBJ1-1,TRBV11-1,.,CASSLGDTGITEAFF,TGTGCCAGCAGCTTAGGCGATACAGGGATCACTGAAGCTTTCTTT
.,TRBJ2-5,TRBV5-5,.,CASSLTGTETYETQYF,TGTGCCAGCAGCTTGACAGGGACTGAGACATATGAGACCCAGTACTTC
.,TRBJ1-5,TRBV6-4,.,CASRPRSGGEVGQPQHF,TGTGCCAGCAGACCCCGAAGCGGGGGTGAAGTAGGTCAGCCCCAGCATTTT
.,TRBJ2-7,TRBV5-4,TRBD2,CASSLVAGGPVGEQYF,TGTGCCAGCAGCTTGGTTGCGGGAGGGCCGGTAGGCGAGCAGTACTTC
.,TRBJ1-1,TRBV25-1,.,CASSEYPGEAEAFF,TGTGCCAGCAGTGAATACCCGGGGGAGGCTGAAGCTTTCTTT
.,TRBJ2-7,TRBV7-7,.,CASSLNPPGLQYF,TGTGCCAGCAGCCTAAACCCTCCGGGACTCCAGTACTTC